A selection of T cell receptor beta chains follows, all from one sample in a study of blood T cell repertoires in COVID-19. Some clones are missing from TCRdb's copy, which holds only in-frame ones; the method was immunoSEQ multiplex PCR. The sample yields about 120,000 clones, more than 80% seen once. What was sequenced was peripheral blood. Every receptor here comes from a man between 65 and 85 years old with active or convalescent COVID-19. Both conserved end residues are part of each CDR3. The order of the fields is J gene, V gene, clone size, D gene, CDR3 protein, CDR3 DNA. D genes are given only for firm matches. The listing skips clone size in some rows; elsewhere it reads once, few, many or a size class.

>TRBJ2-1|TRBV15|.|TRBD2
CATRGGSGRAEDNEQFF
TGTGCCACCAGGGGTGGTAGCGGGAGGGCCGAGGACAATGAGCAGTTCTTC
>TRBJ2-5|TRBV6-5|.|TRBD2
CASSYSSGGGQETQYF
TGTGCCAGCAGTTACTCGTCGGGGGGGGGCCAAGAGACCCAGTACTTC
>TRBJ2-1|TRBV6-6|.|TRBD2
CASSTGLAGIYNEQFF
TGTGCCAGCAGTACCGGACTAGCGGGGATCTACAATGAGCAGTTCTTC
>TRBJ2-7|TRBV27|.|.
CASSLSNPLDSPYEQYF
TGTGCCAGCAGTTTATCCAACCCACTAGATTCCCCCTACGAGCAGTACTTC
>TRBJ2-1|TRBV10-3|.|TRBD2
CAISESRSGTYNEQFF
TGTGCCATCAGTGAGTCGAGAAGCGGGACCTACAATGAGCAGTTCTTC
>TRBJ1-1|TRBV19|.|.
CASSRASPVAEAFF
TGTGCCAGCAGTAGGGCTTCTCCGGTGGCTGAAGCTTTCTTT
>TRBJ2-5|TRBV3-1/TRBV3-2|once|TRBD2
CASSPLAGGSETQYF
TGTGCCAGCAGCCCATTGGCGGGGGGCTCGGAGACCCAGTACTTC
>TRBJ2-7|TRBV19|many|.
CASSPTSYLDYEQYF
TGTGCCAGTAGCCCCACCAGTTATCTCGACTACGAGCAGTACTTC
>TRBJ2-1|TRBV7-9|.|TRBD1
CASSSGTGRHNEQFF
TGTGCCAGCAGCTCCGGGACAGGGCGACACAATGAGCAGTTCTTC
>TRBJ2-7|TRBV5-4|.|TRBD1
CASSLQGASAGLGEQYF
TGTGCCAGCAGCTTGCAGGGGGCCTCAGCGGGCCTAGGCGAGCAGTACTTC
>TRBJ2-2|TRBV5-1|once|TRBD1
CASRLGQVNTGELFF
TGCGCCAGCAGATTGGGACAGGTGAACACCGGGGAGCTGTTTTTT
>TRBJ2-1|TRBV20-1|.|.
CSASFSVRGNNEQFF
TGCAGTGCTAGTTTCTCCGTACGCGGAAACAATGAGCAGTTCTTC
>TRBJ1-2|TRBV25-1|.|TRBD1
CASSDPRQGAPPNYGYTF
TGTGCCAGCAGTGATCCGAGACAGGGGGCGCCGCCTAACTATGGCTACACCTTC
>TRBJ2-5|TRBV19|.|TRBD2
CASSTSGPQRDTQYF
TGTGCCAGTAGTACTAGCGGCCCCCAGCGTGATACCCAGTACTTC
>TRBJ2-7|TRBV18|.|.
CASSPDYSVPYEQYF
TGTGCCAGCTCACCGGACTATTCCGTCCCCTACGAGCAGTACTTC
>TRBJ1-1|TRBV28|.|TRBD1
CASSQGQGWMNTEAFF
TGTGCCAGCAGCCAGGGACAGGGTTGGATGAACACTGAAGCTTTCTTT
>TRBJ1-6|TRBV27|.|.
CASSSDSLINSPLHF
TGTGCCAGCAGTTCCGACAGTTTGATTAATTCACCCCTCCACTTT
>TRBJ1-4|TRBV7-9|.|.
CASSPPSKGQDNEKLFF
TGTGCCAGCAGCCCACCCTCGAAGGGGCAAGATAATGAAAAACTGTTTTTT
>TRBJ2-3|TRBV10-2|.|TRBD1
CASSEVRGRGTQYF
TGCGCCAGCAGTGAGGTTAGGGGGCGCGGTACGCAGTATTTT
>TRBJ1-5|TRBV28|.|TRBD1
CASYGGTGWDNQPQHF
TGTGCCAGCTACGGGGGGACAGGATGGGACAATCAGCCCCAGCATTTT
>TRBJ1-2|TRBV28|.|TRBD1
CASSTGTASNYGYTF
TGTGCCAGCAGTACTGGGACAGCTTCTAACTATGGCTACACCTTC
>TRBJ2-5|TRBV5-1|.|TRBD1
CASSLRTGQETQYF
TGCGCCAGCAGCCTTCGGACAGGCCAAGAGACCCAGTACTTC
>TRBJ2-7|TRBV29-1|once|TRBD1
CSVPLRGPGFREQYF
TGCAGCGTACCACTCAGGGGGCCCGGCTTTCGCGAGCAGTACTTC
>TRBJ1-3|TRBV4-2|few|.
CASSQTRGLQGNTIYF
TGTGCCAGCAGCCAAACAAGGGGATTACAGGGAAACACCATATATTTT
>TRBJ1-1|TRBV28|.|.
CASTIRQGEAFF
TGTGCCAGCACCATACGGCAGGGAGAAGCTTTCTTT
>TRBJ1-5|TRBV6-6|.|.
CASILDSYSNQPQHF
TGTGCCAGCATCCTGGACAGTTATAGCAATCAGCCCCAGCATTTT
>TRBJ2-2|TRBV10-3|.|.
CAISDQNTGELFF
TGTGCCATCAGTGATCAGAACACCGGGGAGCTGTTTTTT
>TRBJ1-2|TRBV6-5|few|.
CASSSRGAPNYGYTF
TGTGCCAGCAGCAGCCGGGGAGCTCCGAACTATGGCTACACCTTC
>TRBJ1-1|TRBV7-2|.|.
CASERQENTEAFF
TGTGCCAGCGAACGACAGGAGAACACTGAAGCTTTCTTT